This TCR beta chain was identified in a study of CD8 T cells in Susac syndrome. The CDR3 length is 14 residues. V was clipped by 0 bases and J by 0 bases, with 5 bases between them. Germline V gene lookup returns CDR1 PRHDT and CDR2 FYEKMQ (reference sequence). Reverse transcription used roughly 0.5 to 1 ug RNA and random hexamers. TCRdb recomputed calls from the immunoSEQ multiplex PCR reads with MiXCR, one row per CDR3 protein. There are fewer than 85,000 distinct CDR3 sequences in the sample; approximately 95% occur only once, and about 0.38% lies in the top ten. The source of this sequence is a human donor with multiple sclerosis. The rearrangement links TRBV13 to TRBJ1-2; no definite D call. Source material: CD8+ T cells from PBMCs. DNA for the CDR3: TGTGCCAGCAGCTTAGGGACAACTAACTATGGCTACACCTTC. It is translated as CASSLGTTNYGYTF.